Sequencing of this TCR beta chain was carried out in a study of cytotoxic CD8 clonotypes in ibrutinib-treated CLL. Study conclusions and caveats: Clonality at baseline surpassed age-matched healthy donors and tracked circulating CD8+ T-cell counts.

V lost 9 bases and J 7 bases, leaving 12 bases between the germline ends. The CDR3 covers 11 residues. Germline CDR1 reads LNHDA; CDR2 reads SQIVND (reference sequence). Note on this clone: Its cognate antigen is unknown.

The repertoire was sequenced with immunoSEQ multiplex PCR; TCRdb's copy has only in-frame clones and lacks some. Of approximately 190,000 clones listed, roughly three quarters were seen once; the top ten hold around 10%. This clonotype was obtained from a human donor with chronic lymphocytic leukemia. This specimen was PBMCs, taken after 12 months of ibrutinib treatment. The chain uses TRBV19 and TRBJ1-2; D is ambiguous. The CDR3 spells CARPSLSGYTF. The CDR3 DNA reads as TGTGCCAGACCCTCCCTGAGTGGCTACACCTTC.